This T cell receptor beta chain was observed in a study of shared clonotypes between healthy human individuals. Donors were healthy HIV-negative adults without recently reported acute infections or vaccinations. Only in-frame clones appear in the TCRdb table, and some are missing; sequencing was by immunoSEQ multiplex PCR. There are nearly 1,000,000 clones in the sample; over 75% occur only once, and approximately 1.5% lies in the top ten. This clone was counted once. Sequencing input: memory CD4+ T cells sorted from blood. As for subset: CD45RA-negative fraction. The TCR sequence derives from a man aged 18 to 29 in good health.

CDR3 coding DNA: TGCGCCAGCAGCTTGGCCGGGGACAGTAGGCTTGCTTTCTTT. Protein: CASSLAGDSRLAFF. V gene TRBV5-1 combines with J gene TRBJ1-1; 7 nucleotides align to TRBD1. The CDR3 sequence is 14 residues long. CDR1 and CDR2 from the germline V gene are SGHRS and YFSETQ. The V segment lost 0 bases and the J segment 11 bases; nucleotides outside the gene matches: 10.